The rows below give T cell receptor beta chains drawn from one sample of a study of neurological immune-mediated disorders. TCRdb independently ran MiXCR on the 5' RACE reads; one entry per CDR3 protein. The table shows about 48,000 distinct CDR3 sequences, with about 26% occurring only once. Sequences were obtained from PBMCs. The source is a woman aged 65 to 85 in good health. Each CDR3 is given with its conserved first and last residue. The D gene is left open where the match is weak. The size of a clone is reported for some rows only, either as once, few or many, or as a class for expanded clones.

>TRBJ2-5|TRBD1|TRBV5-1|many
CASSLGPDRASTQYF
TGCGCCAGCAGCCTGGGTCCGGACAGGGCGTCGACCCAGTACTTC
>TRBJ2-7|TRBD2|TRBV7-6|many
CASSVGTSGGTYEQYF
TGTGCCAGCAGCGTGGGGACTAGCGGGGGGACCTACGAGCAGTACTTC
>TRBJ2-5|NA|TRBV5-1|many
CASSPGMAAQETQYF
TGCGCCAGCAGCCCTGGCATGGCTGCTCAAGAGACCCAGTACTTC
>TRBJ1-5|TRBD1|TRBV6-2/TRBV6-3|once
CASSPQGAIRNQPQHF
TGTGCCAGCAGTCCACAGGGGGCGATTCGCAATCAGCCCCAGCATTTT
>TRBJ2-1|NA|TRBV2|many
CASTMGLSYNEQFF
TGTGCCAGCACCATGGGGCTTTCCTACAATGAGCAGTTCTTC
>TRBJ1-3|NA|TRBV10-3|many
CAISPLDSGNTIYF
TGTGCCATCAGCCCCCTGGACAGCGGTAACACCATATATTTT
>TRBJ2-4|NA|TRBV7-2|many
CASSWGIAKNIQYF
TGTGCCAGCAGCTGGGGTATAGCCAAAAACATTCAGTACTTC
>TRBJ2-1|NA|TRBV20-1|many
CSARPATEQFF
TGCAGTGCTAGACCAGCTACGGAGCAGTTCTTC
>TRBJ2-5|TRBD2|TRBV4-2|many
CASSQDGDPGLAGGPGETQYF
TGTGCCAGCAGCCAAGACGGCGATCCGGGACTAGCGGGAGGGCCGGGGGAGACCCAGTACTTC
>TRBJ1-1|NA|TRBV7-2|NA
CASSPWGRDTEAFF
TGTGCCAGCAGCCCCTGGGGGAGGGACACTGAAGCTTTCTTT
>TRBJ1-1|NA|TRBV27|NA
CASVKGPAGLTEAFF
TGTGCCAGCGTAAAGGGACCGGCGGGATTGACTGAAGCTTTCTTT
>TRBJ1-5|NA|TRBV4-3|many
CASSQDRTVKPQHF
TGCGCCAGCAGCCAAGATCGTACAGTGAAGCCCCAGCATTTT
>TRBJ2-2|TRBD1|TRBV6-5|NA
CSISWTGRATGELFF
TGTTCCATCAGTTGGACAGGAAGAGCCACCGGGGAGCTGTTTTTT
>TRBJ2-4|NA|TRBV5-1|many
CASSPARADDIQYF
TGCGCCAGCAGCCCGGCCCGGGCTGATGACATTCAGTACTTC
>TRBJ2-5|TRBD1|TRBV28|NA
CASSYQGPDRLEETQYF
TGTGCCAGCAGTTATCAAGGCCCGGACAGGTTGGAAGAGACCCAGTACTTC
>TRBJ1-4|TRBD1|TRBV20-1|many
CSARGQGGEKLFF
TGCAGTGCTAGGGGACAGGGGGGTGAAAAACTGTTTTTT
>TRBJ2-2|NA|TRBV20-1|many
CSARDRITGELFF
TGCAGTGCTAGAGACAGGATTACCGGGGAGCTGTTTTTT
>TRBJ2-7|NA|TRBV29-1|many
CSVATGTGIYEQYF
TGCAGCGTCGCGACCGGGACTGGGATCTACGAGCAGTACTTC
>TRBJ1-2|NA|TRBV4-2|NA
CASSQDPRDYGYTF
TGTGCCAGCAGCCAAGATCCCAGGGACTATGGCTACACCTTC
>TRBJ1-2|TRBD1|TRBV28|many
CASSPTGQEFVYGYTF
TGTGCCAGCAGTCCGACGGGACAGGAGTTCGTGTATGGCTACACCTTC
>TRBJ2-3|TRBD2|TRBV19|NA
CASKAGGPDTQYF
TGTGCCAGCAAAGCGGGGGGGCCAGATACGCAGTATTTT
>TRBJ2-2|NA|TRBV27|few
CASSFLGLGQVTGELFF
TGTGCCAGCAGTTTTCTCGGGTTAGGGCAGGTCACCGGGGAGCTGTTTTTT
>TRBJ2-7|NA|TRBV5-1|medium-sized
CASGGDLSYEQYF
TGCGCCAGCGGAGGGGACCTCTCCTACGAGCAGTACTTC
>TRBJ2-7|TRBD1|TRBV20-1|many
CSARDRAGYEQYF
TGCAGTGCTAGGGACAGGGCTGGCTACGAGCAGTACTTC
>TRBJ2-5|NA|TRBV25-1|many
CASSERDARETQYF
TGTGCCAGCAGTGAGAGGGACGCGAGGGAGACCCAGTACTTC
>TRBJ2-5|NA|TRBV14|NA
CASSRQVGTQYF
TGTGCCAGCAGCCGGCAGGTTGGGACCCAGTACTTC
>TRBJ1-5|NA|TRBV28|NA
CASSLRGMGDQPQHF
TGTGCCAGCAGCTTAAGGGGAATGGGCGATCAGCCCCAGCATTTT
>TRBJ2-2|NA|TRBV7-2|many
CASSWDPANTGELFF
TGTGCCAGCAGCTGGGACCCCGCGAACACCGGGGAGCTGTTTTTT
>TRBJ1-5|NA|TRBV6-2/TRBV6-3|many
CASSYFNDQPQHF
TGTGCCAGCAGTTACTTCAATGATCAGCCCCAGCATTTT
>TRBJ2-2|TRBD1|TRBV9|NA
CASSVATGEDTGELFF
TGTGCCAGCAGCGTAGCGACAGGGGAGGACACCGGGGAGCTGTTTTTT
>TRBJ2-1|TRBD2|TRBV20-1|many
CSAREPSGYNEQFF
TGCAGTGCTAGAGAACCTAGCGGATACAATGAGCAGTTCTTC
>TRBJ1-2|NA|TRBV18|many
CASSPSLVPGKDYGYTF
TGTGCCAGCTCACCCTCATTGGTTCCGGGAAAGGACTATGGCTACACCTTC
>TRBJ1-3|TRBD1|TRBV9|NA
CASSGRDSGRVLSGNTIYF
TGTGCCAGCAGCGGAAGGGACAGTGGCAGAGTCCTCTCTGGAAACACCATATATTTT
>TRBJ2-1|TRBD2|TRBV10-3|many
CAISAGSGGYNEQFF
TGTGCCATCAGTGCTGGTAGCGGGGGTTACAATGAGCAGTTCTTC
>TRBJ2-1|NA|TRBV18|NA
CASSPGVGVSEQFF
TGTGCCAGCTCACCAGGGGTCGGGGTGAGTGAGCAGTTCTTC
>TRBJ2-7|NA|TRBV20-1|many
CSASGAGGLSYEQYF
TGCAGTGCTAGTGGGGCCGGGGGGCTCTCCTACGAGCAGTACTTC
>TRBJ2-7|TRBD2|TRBV20-1|many
CSARAPGGTYEQYF
TGCAGTGCTAGAGCTCCGGGAGGTACCTACGAGCAGTACTTC
>TRBJ2-3|NA|TRBV20-1|many
CSASRHTQYF
TGCAGTGCTAGTCGCCATACGCAGTATTTT
>TRBJ2-7|TRBD2|TRBV7-8|many
CASSPSGARPYEQYF
TGTGCCAGCAGCCCTAGCGGGGCGAGACCCTACGAGCAGTACTTC
>TRBJ1-6|NA|TRBV20-1|NA
CSARDGPGSYSPLHF
TGCAGTGCTAGAGATGGGCCAGGGTCCTACTCACCCCTCCACTTT
>TRBJ2-5|NA|TRBV27|many
CASSSGTSQTQYF
TGTGCCAGCAGTTCCGGGACTTCTCAGACCCAGTACTTC
>TRBJ1-2|NA|TRBV28|NA
CASSFWGNGYTF
TGTGCCAGCAGCTTCTGGGGAAATGGCTACACCTTC